These T cell receptor beta chains were read from a single sample in a study of T-cell memory formation after mild COVID-19. In TCRdb, the 5' RACE reads were re-called with MiXCR into one record per CDR3 protein. Among 400,000 to 550,000 distinct CDR3 sequences listed, approximately 25% were seen once. The sequencing sample was made of PBMCs or a T cell subset sorted from them (not recorded which). All receptors derive from an adult woman who had mild COVID-19 (a few samples of this study predate the infection). Cell type and time point are not known. Both conserved end residues are part of each CDR3. D genes are given only for firm matches. Clone size is given for some rows only: seen once, a few or many times, or a class if the clone is expanded.

j_call d_call v_call clone_size cdr3_nt cdr3_aa
TRBJ2-1 TRBD1 TRBV5-1 few TGCGCCAGCAGCTCTAAGGCCGGGACAGGGTATATCGATGAGCAGTTCTTC CASSSKAGTGYIDEQFF
TRBJ1-1 . TRBV5-1 few TGCGCCAGCCAGAGGAGGGGGGACGGCGGTCCCCGGTTCATGAACACTGAAGCTTTCTTT CASQRRGDGGPRFMNTEAFF
TRBJ2-3 TRBD2 TRBV9 few TGTGCCAGCAGCGTAGAAGGCTTGAGTAGCGGGAGGGCCACAGATACGCAGTATTTT CASSVEGLSSGRATDTQYF
TRBJ1-3 . TRBV12-3/TRBV12-4 few TGTGCCAGCAGTTTCCCAACCTTTGTTCACTCTGGAAACACCATATATTTT CASSFPTFVHSGNTIYF
TRBJ2-7 . TRBV18 . TGTGCCAGCTCACCATTGGCAGGGAGGTTACACGAGCAGTACTTC CASSPLAGRLHEQYF
TRBJ1-1 TRBD1 TRBV20-1 . TGCAGTGCTAGAGATATCAGGGGGCTTGAAGCTTTCTTT CSARDIRGLEAFF
TRBJ2-2 . TRBV7-6 many TGTGCCAGCAGCTTAGCAGAGACCGGGGAGCTGTTTTTT CASSLAETGELFF
TRBJ2-2 TRBD2 TRBV5-1 . TGCGCCAGCAGCTTCGGCAGCGGGAGAGTGAACACCGGGGAGCTGTTTTTT CASSFGSGRVNTGELFF
TRBJ2-7 TRBD2 TRBV7-2 . TGTGCCAGCAGCCGGCAGCGGGGGGACGAGCAGTACTTC CASSRQRGDEQYF
TRBJ2-7 . TRBV3-1 few TGTGCCAGCAGCCAAGATCACGGTTACGAGCAGTACTTC CASSQDHGYEQYF
TRBJ2-5 . TRBV29-1 . TGCAGCGTTAACCGGGGCCTTGAGGGAGAGACCCAGTACTTC CSVNRGLEGETQYF
TRBJ1-2 TRBD1 TRBV7-9 few TGTGCCAGCAGCTCCCAAACAGGGGGTGGCTACACCTTC CASSSQTGGGYTF